The T cell receptor (beta chain) described here comes from a study of blood T cell repertoires in COVID-19. This clone has just one count. The CDR3 length is 15 residues. Germline CDR1 reads MNHNS; CDR2 reads SASEGT. With V trimmed by 2 bases and J by 5 bases, 7 bases remained unmatched. Authors' methods: Amplification of reference gene primers provided the estimated nucleated cell counts. This table comes from immunoSEQ multiplex PCR, and its TCRdb copy is limited to in-frame clones, with some not included. D and trimming come from the DNA, and the V and J calls and clone size come from that table. The data hold 200,000 to 250,000 clones, with 87% observed a single time.

This clonotype was obtained from a woman aged 18 to 35 who had recovered from COVID-19. This chain joins TRBV6-1 and TRBJ2-5; 8 bases map to TRBD1. The sequencing input was peripheral blood. CDR3 protein: CASSERTGYGETQYF. The DNA of the CDR3 is TGTGCCAGCAGTGAACGGACAGGGTATGGGGAGACCCAGTACTTC.